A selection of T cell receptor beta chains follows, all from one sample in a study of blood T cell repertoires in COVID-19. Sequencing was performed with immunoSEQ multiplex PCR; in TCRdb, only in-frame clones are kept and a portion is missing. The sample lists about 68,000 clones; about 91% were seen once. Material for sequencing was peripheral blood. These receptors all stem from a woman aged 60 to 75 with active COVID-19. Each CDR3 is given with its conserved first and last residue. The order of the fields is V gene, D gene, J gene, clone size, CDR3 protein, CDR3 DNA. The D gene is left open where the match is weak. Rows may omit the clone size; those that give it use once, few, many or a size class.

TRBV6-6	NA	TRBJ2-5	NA	CASSPHRQFQETQYF	TGTGCCAGCAGTCCTCACCGACAATTCCAAGAGACCCAGTACTTC
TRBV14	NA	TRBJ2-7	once	CASSQDKNFRGSLNEQYF	TGTGCCAGCAGCCAGGACAAGAATTTTAGGGGGAGTCTCAACGAGCAGTACTTC
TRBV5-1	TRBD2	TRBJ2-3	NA	CASSPGLRGEDTQYF	TGCGCCAGCAGCCCGGGGCTGCGGGGGGAAGATACGCAGTATTTT
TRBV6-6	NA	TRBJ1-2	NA	CATRTGEAGGYTF	TGTGCCACTCGAACGGGGGAAGCAGGTGGCTACACCTTC
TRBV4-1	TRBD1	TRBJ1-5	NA	CASSPSGQGNQPQHF	TGCGCCAGCAGCCCGTCAGGACAGGGCAATCAGCCCCAGCATTTT
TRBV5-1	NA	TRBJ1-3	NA	CASSLDQIKKGNTIYF	TGCGCCAGCAGCTTGGACCAGATCAAAAAAGGAAACACCATATATTTT
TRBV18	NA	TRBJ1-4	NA	CASSPGNGANEKLFF	TGTGCCAGCTCACCGGGCAACGGGGCTAATGAAAAACTGTTTTTT
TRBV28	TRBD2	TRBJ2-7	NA	CASSLTSGSEEQYF	TGTGCCAGCAGTTTAACCAGCGGGAGTGAGGAGCAGTACTTC
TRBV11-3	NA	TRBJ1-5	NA	CASSTPGSTINQPQHF	TGTGCCAGCAGCACTCCGGGATCTACGATCAATCAGCCCCAGCATTTT
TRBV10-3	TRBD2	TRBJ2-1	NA	CAIRGNQTSGRAFYNEQFF	TGTGCCATCAGAGGAAATCAGACTAGCGGGAGGGCCTTCTACAATGAGCAGTTCTTC
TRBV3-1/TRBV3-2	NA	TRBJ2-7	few	CASSQDWARSYEQYF	TGTGCCAGCAGCCAAGATTGGGCACGGTCCTACGAGCAGTACTTC
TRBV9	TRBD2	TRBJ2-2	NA	CASSVATSGRNGELFF	TGTGCCAGCAGCGTAGCCACTAGCGGGAGAAACGGGGAGCTGTTTTTT
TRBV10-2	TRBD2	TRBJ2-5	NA	CASSPSGRALETQYF	TGCGCCAGCAGCCCTAGCGGGAGGGCACTGGAGACCCAGTACTTC
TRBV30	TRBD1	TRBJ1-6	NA	CAWRAGRQGQSPLHF	TGTGCCTGGAGAGCCGGGAGACAGGGACAGTCACCCCTCCACTTT
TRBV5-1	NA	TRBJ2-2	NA	CASIPDRYTGELFF	TGCGCCAGCATACCGGACAGATACACCGGGGAGCTGTTTTTT
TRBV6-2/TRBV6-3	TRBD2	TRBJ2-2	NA	CASSSGLAGVARTGELFF	TGTGCCAGCAGTTCAGGACTAGCGGGAGTAGCGAGAACCGGGGAGCTGTTTTTT
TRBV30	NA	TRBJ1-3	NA	CAWGSDRLSNTIYF	TGTGCCTGGGGTTCCGACAGGTTATCGAACACCATATATTTT
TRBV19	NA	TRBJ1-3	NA	CASSIQGPRSTIYF	TGTGCCAGTAGTATCCAGGGCCCGAGGAGCACCATATATTTT
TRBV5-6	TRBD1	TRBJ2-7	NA	CASSLVSGGVGEQYF	TGTGCCAGCAGCTTGGTTTCAGGGGGCGTTGGCGAGCAGTACTTC
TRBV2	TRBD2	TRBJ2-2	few	CASGGAGGRVRTGELFF	TGTGCCAGCGGGGGAGCGGGAGGGCGGGTTCGAACCGGGGAGCTGTTTTTT
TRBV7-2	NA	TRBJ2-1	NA	CASSLVELVAVQFF	TGTGCCAGCAGCTTAGTGGAACTAGTAGCCGTGCAGTTCTTC
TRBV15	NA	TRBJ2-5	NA	CATARFQGPETQYF	TGTGCCACCGCGCGATTCCAGGGTCCGGAGACCCAGTACTTC
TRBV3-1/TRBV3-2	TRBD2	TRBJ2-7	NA	CASSQTSGSWDEQYF	TGTGCCAGCAGCCAGACTAGCGGGAGCTGGGACGAGCAGTACTTC
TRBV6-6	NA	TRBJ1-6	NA	CASQTIRSSYNSPLHF	TGTGCCAGCCAAACAATTAGGAGCTCCTATAATTCACCCCTCCACTTT
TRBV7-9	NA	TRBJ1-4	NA	CASSLVFGGNNEKLFF	TGTGCCAGCAGCTTAGTATTCGGGGGGAATAATGAAAAACTGTTTTTT
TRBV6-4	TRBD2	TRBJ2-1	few	CASSPGLAGVDEQFF	TGTGCCAGCAGCCCCGGACTAGCGGGAGTAGATGAGCAGTTCTTC
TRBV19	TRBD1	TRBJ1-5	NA	CASRQGGSNQPQHF	TGTGCCAGTCGACAGGGTGGCAGCAATCAGCCCCAGCATTTT
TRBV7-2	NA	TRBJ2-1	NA	CASSLRGGAGNEQFF	TGTGCCAGCAGCTTAAGGGGGGGAGCAGGCAATGAGCAGTTCTTC